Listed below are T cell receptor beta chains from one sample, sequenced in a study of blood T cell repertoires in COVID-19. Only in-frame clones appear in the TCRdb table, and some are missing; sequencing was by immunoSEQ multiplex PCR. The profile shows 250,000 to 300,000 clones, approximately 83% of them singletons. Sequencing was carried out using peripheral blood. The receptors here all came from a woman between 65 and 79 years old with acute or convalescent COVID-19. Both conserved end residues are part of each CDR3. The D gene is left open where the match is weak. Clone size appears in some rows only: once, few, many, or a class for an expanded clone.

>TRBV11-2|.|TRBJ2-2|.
TGTGCCAGCAGCACTGGACAGAGGAACACCGGGGAGCTGTTTTTT
CASSTGQRNTGELFF
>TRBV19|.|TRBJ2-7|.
TGTGCCAGTAGTATTTTCAGGGATGACGAGCAGTACTTC
CASSIFRDDEQYF
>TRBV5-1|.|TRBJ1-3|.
TGCGCCAGCAGCCGCCGGGGGGGCTCTGGAAACACCATATATTTT
CASSRRGGSGNTIYF
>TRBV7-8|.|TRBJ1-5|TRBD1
TGTGCCAGCAGCTCGCTACAGGGGAATGGTCAGCCCCAGCATTTT
CASSSLQGNGQPQHF
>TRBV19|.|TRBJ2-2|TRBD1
TGTGCCAGTAGTAACAGGGGCACCGGGGAGCTGTTTTTT
CASSNRGTGELFF
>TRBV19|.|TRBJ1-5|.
TGTGCCAGTACCGACGCGGGGACCGTGGGTCAGCCCCAGCATTTT
CASTDAGTVGQPQHF
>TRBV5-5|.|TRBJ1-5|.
TGTGCCAGCAGCTTTGGCGGGTACAATCAGCCCCAGCATTTT
CASSFGGYNQPQHF
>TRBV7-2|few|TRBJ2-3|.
TGTGCCAGCAGCTTCAACAGTCAGAGTATCCCCACAGATACGCAGTATTTT
CASSFNSQSIPTDTQYF
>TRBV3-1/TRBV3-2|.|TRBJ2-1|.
TGTGCCAGCAGCCCTCTACAGGGCTCCTACAATGAGCAGTTCTTC
CASSPLQGSYNEQFF
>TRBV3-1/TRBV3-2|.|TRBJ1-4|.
TGTGCCAGCAGCCACGGCCCGCGGGAGCCGGAAAAACTGTTTTTT
CASSHGPREPEKLFF
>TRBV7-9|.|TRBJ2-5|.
TGTGCCAGCAGCCCCTCGCGGGGAAGCTACGAGACCCAGTACTTC
CASSPSRGSYETQYF
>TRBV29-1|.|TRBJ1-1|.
TGCAGCGTGGAGGTTGGGGGGAGAGGGACTGAAGCTTTCTTT
CSVEVGGRGTEAFF
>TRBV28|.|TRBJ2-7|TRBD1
TGTGCCAGCAGTCCCCCAGGGGGCAAGATCTACGAGCAGTACTTC
CASSPPGGKIYEQYF
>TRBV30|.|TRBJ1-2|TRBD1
TGTGCCTGGAGTGCCCGGACAGGGGATGGCTACACCTTC
CAWSARTGDGYTF
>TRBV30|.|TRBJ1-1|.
TGTGCCTGGAGTGTGGAGGGACGGGGAGAAGCTTTCTTT
CAWSVEGRGEAFF
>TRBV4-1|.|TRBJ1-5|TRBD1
TGCGCCAGCAGCCGGGACGACAGGGAGAACCAGCCCCAGCATTTT
CASSRDDRENQPQHF
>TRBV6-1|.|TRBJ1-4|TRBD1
TGTGCCAGCAGTGAGGGACAGGGCGGGTATGAAAAACTGTTTTTT
CASSEGQGGYEKLFF
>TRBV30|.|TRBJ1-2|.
TGTGCCTGGATATCGGGGGGGACCAACTATGGCTACACCTTC
CAWISGGTNYGYTF
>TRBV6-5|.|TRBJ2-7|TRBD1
TGTGCCAGCAGTTCTCACGGGACAGGGGCCATCTACGAGCAGTACTTC
CASSSHGTGAIYEQYF
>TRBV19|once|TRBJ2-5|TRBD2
TGTGCCAGTATACCGAGCGGGGGAGCCTATCGGACCCAGTACTTC
CASIPSGGAYRTQYF
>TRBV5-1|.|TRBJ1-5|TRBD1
TGCGCCAGCAGCTGGGGGGACAGGGAGATTGAGCCCCAGCATTTT
CASSWGDREIEPQHF
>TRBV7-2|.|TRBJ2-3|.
TGTGCCAGCAGCTACGGAGATACGCAGTATTTT
CASSYGDTQYF
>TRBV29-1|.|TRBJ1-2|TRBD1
TGCAGCGTTGCCGGGACAGGGACCAACTATGGCTACACCTTC
CSVAGTGTNYGYTF
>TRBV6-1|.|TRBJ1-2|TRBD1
TGTGCCAGCAGTGACGGGGGGACAGGGCCTGGCTACACCTTC
CASSDGGTGPGYTF
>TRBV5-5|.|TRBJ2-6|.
TGTGCCAGCAGCCGTTCCTCGGGTGGAGCCAACGTCCTGACTTTC
CASSRSSGGANVLTF
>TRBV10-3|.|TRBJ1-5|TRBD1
TGTGCCATCAGTGAGTCAGCACAGGGGAATCAGCCCCAGCATTTT
CAISESAQGNQPQHF
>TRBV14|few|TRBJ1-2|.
TGTGCCAGCAGCCACCCAGCAGGCCGGGGCTACACCTTC
CASSHPAGRGYTF
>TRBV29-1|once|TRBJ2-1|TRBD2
TGCAGCGTGACTAGCGGGGGGTCCAATGAGCAGTTCTTC
CSVTSGGSNEQFF
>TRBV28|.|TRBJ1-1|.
TGTGCCAGCAGTTTACTGAGCCCTGAAGCTTTCTTT
CASSLLSPEAFF
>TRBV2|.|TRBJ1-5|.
TGTGCCAGCAGTAAGAGTCCCCAGCCCCAGCATTTT
CASSKSPQPQHF
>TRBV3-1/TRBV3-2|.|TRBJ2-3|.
TGTGCCAGCAGCCAAGAAAGGGAGACAGATACGCAGTATTTT
CASSQERETDTQYF
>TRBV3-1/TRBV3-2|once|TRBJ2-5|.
TGTGCCAGCAGCCAAAAAATAGCATCCAGAGTCGAGACCCAGTACTTC
CASSQKIASRVETQYF
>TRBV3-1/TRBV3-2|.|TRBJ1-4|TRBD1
TGTGCCAGCAGCCAAATGGGGACAGGGGGGCTAAATGAAAAACTGTTTTTT
CASSQMGTGGLNEKLFF
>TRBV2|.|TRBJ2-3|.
TGTGCCAGCCGAGGAGGGAGGGGGGGCCACACAGATACGCAGTATTTT
CASRGGRGGHTDTQYF
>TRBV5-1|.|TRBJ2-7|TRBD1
TGCGCCAGCAAAGGGACAGCCCCCTACGAGCAGTACTTC
CASKGTAPYEQYF
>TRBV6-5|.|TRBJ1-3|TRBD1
TGTGCCAGCAGGGACAGGCTACAGGCTGGAAACACCATATATTTT
CASRDRLQAGNTIYF
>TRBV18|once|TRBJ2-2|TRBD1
TGTGCCAGCTCACCACGACAGGGGACATACACCGGGGAGCTGTTTTTT
CASSPRQGTYTGELFF
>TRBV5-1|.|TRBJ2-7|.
TGCGCCAGCAGCTTGGGGCAGGGGCGGGAGCAGTACTTC
CASSLGQGREQYF
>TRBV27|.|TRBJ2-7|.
TGTGCCAGCAGTTTACTAAGCCTGGGGCGGGGCGAGCAGTACTTC
CASSLLSLGRGEQYF
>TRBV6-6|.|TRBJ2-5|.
TGTGCCAGCAGAAGCTCAGGGGAAGAGACCCAGTACTTC
CASRSSGEETQYF
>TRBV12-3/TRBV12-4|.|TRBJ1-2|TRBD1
TGTGCCAGCAGCTCGGGACAGTATGGCTACACCTTC
CASSSGQYGYTF
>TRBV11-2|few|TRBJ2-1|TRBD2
TGTGCCAGCAGCTCCGGGGGGTGGGAAAATCGGAACAATGAGCAGTTCTTC
CASSSGGWENRNNEQFF
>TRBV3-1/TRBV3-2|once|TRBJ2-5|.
TGTGCCAGCAGCTCACAGGGTGGAGGAGAGACCCAGTACTTC
CASSSQGGGETQYF
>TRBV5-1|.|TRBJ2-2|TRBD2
TGCGCCAGCAGTAGCGGGGGGCGGAGGACCGGGGAGCTGTTTTTT
CASSSGGRRTGELFF
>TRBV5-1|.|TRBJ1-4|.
TGCGCCAGCAGCTTGTGGCCAGGGGTAAATGAAAAACTGTTTTTT
CASSLWPGVNEKLFF
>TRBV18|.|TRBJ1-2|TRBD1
TGTGCCAGCTCAGTGGGACAGCCGATTAACTATGGCTACACCTTC
CASSVGQPINYGYTF
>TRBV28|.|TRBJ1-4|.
TGTGCCAGCAGTTTCTACAGAACTAATGAAAAACTGTTTTTT
CASSFYRTNEKLFF
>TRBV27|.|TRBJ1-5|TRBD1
TGTGCCAGCAGTCTGGGACAGGGTGGGAATCAGCCCCAGCATTTT
CASSLGQGGNQPQHF
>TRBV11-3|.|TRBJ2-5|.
TGTGCCAGCAGCTTAGGAGGGGGCGAGGGGGGTCAAGAGACCCAGTACTTC
CASSLGGGEGGQETQYF
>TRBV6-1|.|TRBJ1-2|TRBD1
TGTGCCAGCACTGAACAGGGGGACTATGGCTACACCTTC
CASTEQGDYGYTF
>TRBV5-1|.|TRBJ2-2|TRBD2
TGCGCCAGCAGCTCGACTAGCGGGGGGTACACCGGGGAGCTGTTTTTT
CASSSTSGGYTGELFF
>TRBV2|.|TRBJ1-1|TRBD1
TGTGCCAGCAACAGGGGCCGTACTGAAGCTTTCTTT
CASNRGRTEAFF
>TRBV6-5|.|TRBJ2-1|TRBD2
TGTGCCAGCAGTAACTCCGGCGGGGGGGCCCTTGAGCAGTTCTTC
CASSNSGGGALEQFF
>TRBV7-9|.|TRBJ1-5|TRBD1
TGTGCCAGCAGCTCCGACAGGGGAGGTCAGCCCCAGCATTTT
CASSSDRGGQPQHF
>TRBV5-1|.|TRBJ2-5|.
TGCGCCAGCAGCTTGGGAGTAGGGGGATCCCAAGAGACCCAGTACTTC
CASSLGVGGSQETQYF